This T cell receptor beta chain originates from a study of human T cells and chemical hapten exposure. Germline loops: CDR1 SGHDN, CDR2 FVKESK. Trimming took 4 bases from V and 3 from J, leaving 11 bases between them. There are 14 residues in the CDR3. Time point defined: patch test 1, 2 weeks after DPC sensitization. Treatment meaning: therapeutic diphenylcyclopropenone sensitization with weekly scalp DPC. This clonotype showed up just a few times. The library gave individual cDNA molecules unique molecular identifiers. One entry per CDR3 protein, called by TCRdb with MiXCR from the RACE reads. The sample carries some 50,000 distinct CDR3 sequences, 9.3% recorded once.

The specimen comprised whole blood, sampled in connection with sensitization to the hapten diphenylcyclopropenone (DPC). This receptor was taken from a woman between 40 and 50 years old with alopecia areata. Some clones in this sample may be carry-over from other donors' samples. The V gene is TRBV14, the J gene TRBJ2-3; D call uncertain. The chain's CDR3 is CASSRFIGTDTQYF. The DNA of the CDR3 is TGTGCCAGCAGCCGCTTTATTGGGACAGATACGCAGTATTTT. The entire variable domain, with the rest obtained from reference TRBV14 and TRBJ2-3, is as follows: EAGVTQFPSHSVIEKGQTVTLRCDPISGHDNLYWYRRVMGKEIKFLLHFVKESKQDESGMPNNRFLAERTGGTYSTLKVQPAELEDSGVYFCASSRFIGTDTQYFGPGTRLTVL.